This passage covers 25 T cell receptor beta chains from one sample sequenced in a study of T cell responses to AZD1222 COVID-19 vaccine. Assay: immunoSEQ multiplex PCR; the TCRdb copy retains only in-frame clones and omits some. Found here are around 150,000 clones, over 85% of them singletons; the top ten hold approximately 6.5%. The input for sequencing was peripheral blood, taken 28 days after the second AZD1222 dose. Source of these receptors: an adult who received the AZD1222 COVID-19 vaccine.

The chain couples TRBV6-2 or TRBV6-3 to TRBJ1-3, with 7 bases matching TRBD1. The V gene end was trimmed by 4 bases and the J gene end by 4 bases; junction bases not matched to a gene: 4. The germline CDR1 and CDR2 sequences are MNHEY and SVGEGT. The CDR3 extends over 14 amino acids. DNA of the CDR3: TGTGCCAGCAGTTCGGGACAGCTCGGAAACACCATATATTTT. Protein product: CASSSGQLGNTIYF.

The chain has TRBV6-5 and TRBJ2-7; D is perhaps TRBD1 or TRBD2 (5 bases each). V was clipped by 5 bases and J by 6 bases, with 14 bases between them. Germline V gene lookup returns CDR1 MNHEY and CDR2 SVGAGI. The CDR3 runs 13 residues. CDR3 sequence: CASSLTGRREQYF. The CDR3 bases are TGTGCCAGCAGTCTTACGGGACGGCGCGAGCAGTACTTC.

The V call is TRBV7-3, the J call TRBJ2-1, with D possibly being TRBD1 (5 bases). CDR3 length: 14 residues. CDR1 and CDR2 from the germline V gene are SGHTA and FQGTGA. Trimming took off 2 bases at V and 7 bases at J, with 12 bases between the two ends. This CDR3 reads CASSLQGLTNEQFF. Here the CDR3 DNA reads TGTGCCAGCAGCTTACAGGGCCTTACAAATGAGCAGTTCTTC.

The genes are TRBV28 and TRBJ1-6; a possible D gene is TRBD1 (5 bases). The CDR3 has 17 residues. The germline CDR1 and CDR2 sequences are MDHEN and SYDVKM. Trimming removed 5 bases at V and 2 bases at J, with 16 bases between. The CDR3, as DNA: TGTGCCAGCAGTCCTTACGGGAAGGGGACCTATAATTCACCCCTCCACTTT. Translating it yields CASSPYGKGTYNSPLHF. Full variable domain (remainder filled in from reference TRBV28 and TRBJ1-6): DVKVTQSSRYLVKRTGEKVFLECVQDMDHENMFWYRQDPGLGLRLIYFSYDVKMKEKGDIPEGYSVSREKKERFSLILESASTNQTSMYLCASSPYGKGTYNSPLHFGNGTRLTVT.

V gene TRBV10-3 combines with J gene TRBJ2-7; TRBD1 aligns across 10 bases. The CDR3 consists of 13 residues. V gave up 6 bases and J gave up 5 bases; unmatched junction bases: 4. The germline V gene encodes CDR1 ENHRY and CDR2 SYGVKD. The CDR3 loop reads CAISPGTGDEQYF. The CDR3 DNA follows: TGTGCCATCAGCCCCGGGACAGGGGACGAGCAGTACTTC.

This sequence joins TRBV3-1 (or the pseudogene TRBV3-2) and TRBJ2-1; the D gene could be TRBD1 or TRBD2 (5 bases each). This CDR3 region has 13 residues. The germline gives CDR1 LGHDT, CDR2 YNNKEL (reference sequence). The germline V and J ends were trimmed by 3 bases and 7 bases, with 10 bases remaining between them. CDR3 sequence (DNA): TGTGCCAGCAGCCACCGAGGGGTGAATGAGCAGTTCTTC. It specifies CASSHRGVNEQFF.

The chain is built from TRBV4-1 and TRBJ1-2; D remains unclear. The CDR3 is 15 residues long. V lost 0 bases and J 8 bases, leaving 16 bases between the germline ends. Germline CDR1 reads MGHRA; CDR2 reads YSYEKL. CDR3 sequence (DNA): TGCGCCAGCAGCCAAGATTATGCGGGCTTGGGCGGCTACACCTTC. Encoded protein: CASSQDYAGLGGYTF.

J is TRBJ1-2 and V is TRBV2, with D maybe TRBD1 (6 bases). The CDR3 runs to 13 residues. Germline V CDR1 and CDR2: SNHLY, FYNNEI. Trimming left V 5 bases short and J 4 bases short, with 11 bases between. The CDR3 bases are TGTGCCAGCAGTCTGAGGGGGGTCTATGGCTACACCTTC. Encoded protein: CASSLRGVYGYTF.

The chain has TRBV7-2 and TRBJ1-2; a weak D match, TRBD1 (5 bases). The CDR3 spans 14 residues. The germline gives CDR1 SGHTA, CDR2 FQGNSA. Trimming pared 1 base from V and 8 bases from J, leaving 14 bases between. CDR3 in DNA: TGTGCCAGCAGCTTAGTCTGGGGAGGGGAGGGCTACACCTTC. This translates into CASSLVWGGEGYTF.

This chain links TRBV5-6 with TRBJ1-2; TRBD1 matches 8 bases. CDR1 SGHDT and CDR2 YYEEEE come from the germline V gene. V lost 2 bases and J lost 3; bases outside the gene matches: 6. CDR3 size: 15 residues. CDR3 nucleotides: TGTGCCAGCAGCTTTTCGACAGGGGTCTACTATGGCTACACCTTC. Translation gives CASSFSTGVYYGYTF. Full variable domain (remainder filled in from reference TRBV5-6 and TRBJ1-2): DAGVTQSPTHLIKTRGQQVTLRCSPKSGHDTVSWYQQALGQGPQFIFQYYEEEERQRGNFPDRFSGHQFPNYSSELNVNALLLGDSALYLCASSFSTGVYYGYTFGSGTRLTVV.

This clone occurred once. This chain links TRBV19 with TRBJ1-5, with 9 bases that match TRBD1. CDR1 LNHDA and CDR2 SQIVND come from the germline V gene (reference sequence). J gave up 6 bases and V 7 bases, and 16 bases lay outside the gene matches. The CDR3 runs to 17 residues. Here the CDR3 DNA reads TGTGCCAGTAAGGGAGTGGGGACAGGGTTACTGGGTCAGCCCCAGCATTTT. It specifies CASKGVGTGLLGQPQHF.

The chain uses TRBV30 and TRBJ1-1; D is unclear. Deletions cut 3 bases from V and 1 base from J, with 9 bases between. Germline CDR1 GTSNPN, CDR2 SVGIG (reference sequence). The CDR3 sequence is 13 residues long. CDR3 protein: CAWRGFRNTEAFF. The DNA of the CDR3 is TGTGCCTGGAGGGGATTTCGGAACACTGAAGCTTTCTTT.

This clone was seen just once. This chain connects TRBV19 to TRBJ1-5, with D possibly matching TRBD1 (5 bases). Trimming removed 5 bases from V and 0 bases from J, with 14 bases in between. Germline values: CDR1 LNHDA, CDR2 SQIVND (reference sequence). The CDR3 has 16 residues. The CDR3 region is CASSVGGAFSNQPQHF. As DNA, the CDR3 is TGTGCCAGTAGTGTGGGTGGGGCTTTTAGCAATCAGCCCCAGCATTTT.

The rearrangement joins TRBV19 to TRBJ1-5, with D uncertain. This CDR3 contains 16 residues. Germline CDR1 and CDR2: LNHDA and SQIVND (reference sequence). V lost 5 bases and J lost 3, with 17 bases in between. CDR3 in amino acids: CASSLHPLDPNQPQHF. CDR3 in DNA: TGTGCCAGTAGTCTCCACCCCCTAGACCCCAATCAGCCCCAGCATTTT. The full variable domain, with the rest looked up from reference TRBV19 and TRBJ1-5, is DGGITQSPKYLFRKEGQNVTLSCEQNLNHDAMYWYRQDPGQGLRLIYYSQIVNDFQKGDIAEGYSVSREKKESFPLTVTSAQKNPTAFYLCASSLHPLDPNQPQHFGDGTRLSIL.

The V and J genes are TRBV3-1 (or the pseudogene TRBV3-2) and TRBJ2-2; D ambiguous. From germline, CDR1 is LGHDT and CDR2 YNNKEL (reference sequence). V was pared by 1 base and J by 1 base, with 7 bases between. This CDR3 spans 15 amino acids. CDR3 in amino acids: CASSQVGGNTGELFF. CDR3 sequence (DNA): TGTGCCAGCAGCCAAGTGGGCGGGAACACCGGGGAGCTGTTTTTT.

The V call is TRBV2, the J call TRBJ2-7; possibly TRBD2 for D (6 bases). Germline CDR1 and CDR2: SNHLY and FYNNEI. The CDR3 loop spans 15 amino acids. V shed 1 base and J shed 4 bases, with 14 bases lying between them. CDR3 bases: TGTGCCAGCAGTGAAGGGAGACTAGGGCAATACGAGCAGTACTTC. Protein sequence: CASSEGRLGQYEQYF.

The chain employs TRBV19 and TRBJ2-5; 8 nucleotides align to TRBD2. Per the germline V gene, CDR1 is LNHDA and CDR2 is SQIVND (reference sequence). This CDR3 has 15 amino acids. V dropped 5 bases and J dropped 5; count of bases not matched to a gene: 10. CDR3 coding DNA: TGTGCCAGTAGTGGAGCGGGTCGACTAGCGGAGACCCAGTACTTC. Its protein product is CASSGAGRLAETQYF. The full variable domain, in which reference TRBV19 and TRBJ2-5 provide the parts outside the CDR3, is DGGITQSPKYLFRKEGQNVTLSCEQNLNHDAMYWYRQDPGQGLRLIYYSQIVNDFQKGDIAEGYSVSREKKESFPLTVTSAQKNPTAFYLCASSGAGRLAETQYFGPGTRLLVL.

V usage is TRBV25-1 and J usage is TRBJ1-6; TRBD1 matches 7 bases. After removal of 5 bases from V and 3 bases from J, the junction contained 4 bases not matched to a gene. CDR1 is MGHDK, CDR2 SYGVNS, per germline. CDR3 length equals 15 residues. CDR3 loop: CASSFRDSYNSPLHF. The CDR3 bases are TGTGCCAGCAGTTTCCGGGACAGCTATAATTCACCCCTCCACTTT. The full variable domain, with the rest looked up from reference TRBV25-1 and TRBJ1-6, is EADIYQTPRYLVIGTGKKITLECSQTMGHDKMYWYQQDPGMELHLIHYSYGVNSTEKGDLSSESTVSRIRTEHFPLTLESARPSHTSQYLCASSFRDSYNSPLHFGNGTRLTVT.

The CDR3 protein is CASSPREGTNYGYTF. The CDR3, as DNA: TGTGCCAGCTCACCACGGGAAGGAACTAACTATGGCTACACCTTC. The V and J genes are TRBV18 and TRBJ1-2; D not resolved. V was cut by 1 base and J by 0 bases, with 9 bases left in between. Germline-derived CDR1 and CDR2 are KGHSH and LQKENI. The CDR3 loop spans 15 amino acids.

The chain combines TRBV10-3 with TRBJ2-1; 7 positions agree with TRBD1. Germline V gives CDR1 ENHRY, CDR2 SYGVKD. J was trimmed by 8 bases and V by 8 bases; bases with no gene match: 15. This CDR3 has 15 residues. The CDR3 DNA sequence: TGTGCCATCCGGATGAGATTAGACAGGGACGATGAGCAGTTCTTC. It encodes CAIRMRLDRDDEQFF.

J is TRBJ2-2 and V is TRBV19; 8 bases match TRBD1. Germline V gene sequence: CDR1 LNHDA, CDR2 SQIVND (reference sequence). The CDR3 is 13 amino acids. V gave up 10 bases and J gave up 4 bases; unmatched junction bases: 5. The CDR3 DNA reads as TGTGCCATCCGCAGGGGGCCCACCGGGGAGCTGTTTTTT. This gives the protein CAIRRGPTGELFF.

The chain couples TRBV18 to TRBJ1-1; no clear D. The germline gives CDR1 KGHSH, CDR2 LQKENI. V was pared by 1 base and J by 1 base, with 13 bases between. This CDR3 contains 16 residues. The CDR3 region is CASSPQPYAANTEAFF. CDR3 DNA: TGTGCCAGCTCACCACAACCATACGCAGCGAACACTGAAGCTTTCTTT.

This chain joins TRBV5-6 and TRBJ1-6, with 8 bases that match TRBD1. CDR1 is SGHDT, CDR2 YYEEEE, per germline. Losses at the gene ends were 6 bases for V and 4 bases for J; bases not matched to a gene: 9. The CDR3 is 16 residues long. CDR3 loop: CASIRTGNLYNSPLHF. CDR3 in DNA: TGTGCCAGCATTCGGACAGGGAATTTATATAATTCACCCCTCCACTTT.

The chain employs TRBV6-5 and TRBJ2-7; perhaps TRBD1 as D (8 bases). V was pared by 11 bases and J by 2 bases, with 16 bases between. There are 13 residues in the CDR3. The germline gives CDR1 MNHEY, CDR2 SVGAGI. The CDR3: CASGGTGPYEQYF. The CDR3 DNA sequence: TGTGCCTCCGGGGGGACAGGCCCCTACGAGCAGTACTTC.

The rearrangement joins TRBV5-1 to TRBJ1-6; D perhaps matches TRBD1 (5 bases). The germline V gene has CDR1 SGHRS and CDR2 YFSETQ. Trimming took 3 bases from V and 8 from J, leaving 12 bases between them. The CDR3 spans 14 residues. The CDR3 DNA reads as TGCGCCAGCAGCTCGGGGGAAATTTATTCACCCCTCCACTTT. Translated: CASSSGEIYSPLHF.